Listed below are T cell receptor beta chains from one sample, sequenced in a study of glioma-infiltrating T cells. TCRdb analysed the multiplex PCR reads with MiXCR anew, one entry per CDR3 protein. The sample comprises 2,500 to 3,000 distinct CDR3 sequences, approximately 35% of which are singletons, and about 7% rests with the top ten. The material sequenced was glioma tissue, nonneoplastic brain tissue, or PBMCs (not recorded which). The receptors stem from a human donor with low-grade glioma or glioblastoma, undergoing nonglioma brain surgery, or in good health (not recorded which). Each CDR3 is given with its conserved first and last residue. Fields, in order: J gene, clone size, V gene, D gene, CDR3 protein, CDR3 DNA. D genes are given only for firm matches. The listing skips clone size in some rows; elsewhere it reads once, few, many or a size class.

>TRBJ2-1|large|TRBV20-1|NA
CSALFPRGNNEQFF
TGCAGTGCTCTCTTCCCGAGAGGGAACAATGAGCAGTTCTTC
>TRBJ1-5|medium-sized|TRBV19|NA
CASSHLSNQPQHF
TGTGCCAGTAGTCACCTTAGCAATCAGCCCCAGCATTTT
>TRBJ2-7|many|TRBV13|NA
CASSLQGYHEQYF
TGTGCCAGCAGCTTGCAGGGGTACCACGAGCAGTACTTC
>TRBJ2-1|medium-sized|TRBV6-5|NA
CASSYSGSSYNEQFF
TGTGCCAGCAGTTACTCGGGAAGCTCCTACAATGAGCAGTTCTTC
>TRBJ2-1|many|TRBV3-1|TRBD2
CASSQWSMRGGRNEQFF
TGTGCCAGCAGCCAATGGAGTATGCGGGGGGGCCGAAATGAGCAGTTCTTC
>TRBJ1-2|many|TRBV13|TRBD1
CASSLEGQISNYGYTF
TGTGCCAGCAGCTTAGAGGGACAGATTTCTAACTATGGCTACACCTTC
>TRBJ2-5|large|TRBV6-2/TRBV6-3|TRBD2
CASTRHKTSGGETQYF
TGTGCCAGCACCCGCCACAAGACTAGCGGGGGAGAGACCCAGTACTTC
>TRBJ2-7|many|TRBV19|NA
CASRTGPGVEEQYF
TGTGCCAGTAGAACAGGGCCCGGGGTGGAGGAGCAGTACTTC
>TRBJ2-7|NA|TRBV3-1|NA
CASSQASGLSYEQYF
TGTGCCAGCAGCCAAGCAAGCGGGTTATCCTACGAGCAGTACTTC
>TRBJ2-3|medium-sized|TRBV15|TRBD1
CATSRETASYDRGSADTQYF
TGTGCCACCAGCAGAGAGACCGCATCCTACGACAGGGGTTCGGCAGATACGCAGTATTTT
>TRBJ2-1|NA|TRBV29-1|NA
CSVQGDDLSSCNEQFF
TGCAGCGTCCAAGGTGATGACTTAAGCTCCTGCAATGAGCAGTTCTTC
>TRBJ1-2|medium-sized|TRBV5-1|NA
CASSEDWGDGYTF
TGCGCCAGCAGCGAGGATTGGGGGGATGGCTACACCTTC
>TRBJ2-1|NA|TRBV5-1|TRBD1
CASSPTGGSYNEQFF
TGCGCCAGCAGCCCTACAGGGGGCTCCTACAATGAGCAGTTCTTC
>TRBJ2-5|medium-sized|TRBV4-3|NA
CASSQDVGRETQYF
TGCGCCAGCAGCCAAGATGTAGGTCGAGAGACCCAGTACTTC
>TRBJ2-3|large|TRBV27|TRBD1
CASQTGIREDTQYF
TGTGCCAGTCAGACAGGGATCAGGGAAGATACGCAGTATTTT
>TRBJ2-7|medium-sized|TRBV7-2|NA
CASSTATAYEQYF
TGTGCCAGCAGCACCGCTACGGCCTACGAGCAGTACTTC